Below are 8 T cell receptor beta chains sequenced from a single sample in a study of CD8+CD57+ T cells in acquired aplastic anemia. CDR3 and TCR beta VDJ profiling relied on genomic DNA as the template. Using its own MiXCR run on the reads, TCRdb lists one record per CDR3 protein. The sample holds some 240,000 distinct CDR3 sequences, around 32% seen once. The sample was sorted CD4+, CD8+, or CD8+CD57+ T cells (not recorded which) from PBMCs. Receptors originate from a human donor in good health, serving as a control.

This clonotype was counted only a few times. The rearrangement uses TRBV11-2 and TRBJ1-1; 9 bases agree with TRBD1. V was pared by 8 bases and J by 3 bases, with 10 bases of the junction left unmatched. The germline V gene encodes CDR1 SGHAT and CDR2 FQNNGV. This CDR3 region has 15 residues. CDR3 residues: CASLDYRGQDTEAFF. CDR3 coding DNA: TGTGCCAGCCTAGATTACAGGGGGCAAGACACTGAAGCTTTCTTT. The whole variable domain, filled in from reference TRBV11-2 and TRBJ1-1, reads EAGVAQSPRYKIIEKRQSVAFWCNPISGHATLYWYQQILGQGPKLLIQFQNNGVVDDSQLPKDRFSAERLKGVDSTLKIQPAKLEDSAVYLCASLDYRGQDTEAFFGQGTRLTVV.

This clonotype was picked up a small number of times. The chain recombines TRBV29-1 with TRBJ1-3; 8 bases line up with TRBD1. This CDR3 has 11 amino acids. Germline assignment: CDR1 SQVTM and CDR2 ANQGSEA. V shed 7 bases and J 7 bases; nucleotides not matched to a gene: 3. The CDR3 DNA sequence: TGCAGCGCGGACAGGGCTAACACCATATATTTT. It specifies CSADRANTIYF.

Note on this clonotype: The junction differs from germline at one of its ends, possibly a read error. The chain employs TRBV5-1 and TRBJ2-2, with 11 bases aligning to TRBD1. This CDR3 contains 16 residues. Germline V CDR1 and CDR2: SGHRS, YFSETQ. The CDR3, as DNA: TGCGCCAGCAGCCGACCGGGGACAGGGGGGACCGGGGAGCTGCTTTTT. Its translation is CASSRPGTGGTGELLF. Combining the CDR3 with reference TRBV5-1 and TRBJ2-2 gives the whole variable domain KAGVTQTPRYLIKTRGQQVTLSCSPISGHRSVSWYQQTPGQGLQFLFEYFSETQRNKGNFPGRFSGRQFSNSRSEMNVSTLELGDSALYLCASSRPGTGGTGELLFGEGSRLTVL.

As regards this clonotype: A much larger clonotype is one base distant, so this may be a read error. The chain couples TRBV7-2 to TRBJ2-7; TRBD1 is a possible D gene (6 bases). Germline CDR1 and CDR2: SGHTA and FQGNSA. The length of the CDR3 is 14 residues. Trimming took off 4 bases at V and 3 bases at J, with 13 bases between the two ends. CDR3 protein: CASSYRAGDYEQYF. The CDR3 DNA reads as TGTGCCAGCAGCTATCGGGCAGGGGACTACGAGCAGTACTTC.

This chain connects TRBV19 to TRBJ2-7; TRBD1 aligns across 10 bases. Germline assignment: CDR1 LNHDA and CDR2 SQIVND (reference sequence). This CDR3 is built from 13 residues. The J segment lost 3 bases and the V segment lost 11 bases, leaving 7 bases of the junction unmatched. CDR3 bases: TGTGCCTGGTGCCGGGACAGGGGCTACGAGCAGTACTTC. It specifies CAWCRDRGYEQYF.

There are many counts of this clonotype. The chain couples TRBV25-1 to TRBJ1-5; a possible D gene is TRBD1 (5 bases). Looked up from germline, CDR1 is MGHDK and CDR2 is SYGVNS. CDR3 length: 14 residues. Trimming stripped 1 base from V and 7 bases from J, with 11 bases between. CDR3 loop: CASSESRGTQPQHF. In DNA form, the CDR3 reads TGTGCCAGCAGTGAATCCCGGGGGACCCAGCCCCAGCATTTT.

For the CDR3, the DNA is TGCAGCGTTGGGGACGGGACAGGGGGCAGAGAGACCCAGTACTTC. Translated: CSVGDGTGGRETQYF. This chain links TRBV29-1 with TRBJ2-5; TRBD1 agrees at 12 bases. CDR3 length: 15 residues. The trim removed 4 bases at V and 4 bases at J, leaving 7 bases unmatched. Germline V gene lookup returns CDR1 SQVTM and CDR2 ANQGSEA.

This clonotype appeared many times. The genes are TRBV5-1 and TRBJ1-6, with D tentatively TRBD1 (5 bases). The CDR3 length is 14 residues. Per the germline V gene, CDR1 is SGHRS and CDR2 is YFSETQ. V dropped 0 bases and J dropped 8 bases, with 9 bases sitting between them. The CDR3 DNA reads as TGCGCCAGCAGCTTGGGACAGTCTTATTCACCCCTCCACTTT. It translates to CASSLGQSYSPLHF. The complete variable domain, with remaining parts taken from reference TRBV5-1 and TRBJ1-6, reads KAGVTQTPRYLIKTRGQQVTLSCSPISGHRSVSWYQQTPGQGLQFLFEYFSETQRNKGNFPGRFSGRQFSNSRSEMNVSTLELGDSALYLCASSLGQSYSPLHFGNGTRLTVT.